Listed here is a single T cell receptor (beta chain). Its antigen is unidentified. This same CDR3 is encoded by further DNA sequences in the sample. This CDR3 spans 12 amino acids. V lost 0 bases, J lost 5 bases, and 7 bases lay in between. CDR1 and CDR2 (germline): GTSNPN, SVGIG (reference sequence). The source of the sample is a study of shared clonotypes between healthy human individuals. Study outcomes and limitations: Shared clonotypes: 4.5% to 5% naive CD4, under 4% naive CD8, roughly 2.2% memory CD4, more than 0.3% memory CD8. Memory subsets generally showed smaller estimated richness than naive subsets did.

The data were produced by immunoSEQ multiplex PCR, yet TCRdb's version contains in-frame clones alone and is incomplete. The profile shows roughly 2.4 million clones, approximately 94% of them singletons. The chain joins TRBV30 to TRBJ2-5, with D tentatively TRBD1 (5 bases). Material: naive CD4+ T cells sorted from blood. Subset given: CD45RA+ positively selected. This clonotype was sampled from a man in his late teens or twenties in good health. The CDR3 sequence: CAWSVAGETQYF. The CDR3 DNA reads TGTGCCTGGAGTGTAGCAGGGGAGACCCAGTACTTC.